Below are 20 T cell receptor beta chains sequenced from a single sample in a study of Graves' ophthalmopathy and Graves' hyperthyroidism. The study amplified TCR beta CDR3 regions using RNA transcripts. An initial RT-PCR round employing HTBI primers preceded a second-round multiplex PCR. A single record per CDR3 protein comes from TCRdb applying MiXCR to the multiplex PCR reads. The table lists hundreds of thousands of distinct CDR3 sequences, 45% of them singletons. The sequenced sample consisted of peripheral blood. The receptors shown here come from an adult man with Graves' ophthalmopathy.

This clonotype has only a few counts. The chain recombines TRBV7-9 with TRBJ2-7; D is perhaps TRBD1 (6 bases). The CDR3 runs to 15 residues. Germline CDR1 and CDR2: SEHNR and FQNEAQ (reference sequence). With 5 bases removed from V and 2 bases from J, the gap between germline ends came to 16 bases. CDR3 nucleotides: TGTGCCAGCAGCCAGGGCCTGACAGGCGCCTACGAGCAGTACTTC. Amino acid sequence: CASSQGLTGAYEQYF. Supplemented by reference TRBV7-9 and TRBJ2-7, the full variable domain reads DTGVSQNPRHKITKRGQNVTFRCDPISEHNRLYWYRQTLGQGPEFLTYFQNEAQLEKSRLLSDRFSAERPKGSFSTLEIQRTEQGDSAMYLCASSQGLTGAYEQYFGPGTRLTVT.

The sample holds a few counts of this clonotype. This chain connects TRBV14 to TRBJ1-4, with D perhaps matching TRBD1 (6 bases). The CDR3 sequence is 16 residues long. The germline gives CDR1 SGHDN, CDR2 FVKESK. V lost 1 base, J lost 7 bases, and 16 bases lay in between. CDR3 sequence: CASSQVSGGFGEKLFF. The CDR3 DNA follows: TGTGCCAGCAGCCAAGTAAGCGGGGGCTTCGGTGAAAAACTGTTTTTT.

The chain uses TRBV29-1 and TRBJ1-1; D gene unclear. Trimming removed 5 bases from V and 3 bases from J, with 13 bases in between. Germline CDR1 is SQVTM and CDR2 is ANQGSEA. The CDR3 consists of 13 residues. For the CDR3, the DNA is TGCAGCGTTCGGACGGACTCGGACACTGAAGCTTTCTTT. Protein product: CSVRTDSDTEAFF.

The J gene is TRBJ1-1, the V gene TRBV15; D unclear. Germline CDR1 LNHNV, CDR2 YYDKDF (reference sequence). Trimming stripped 0 bases from V and 1 base from J, with 6 bases between. The CDR3 loop spans 14 amino acids. This CDR3 is CATSRDRRNTEAFF. The CDR3 nucleotides read TGTGCCACCAGCAGAGACAGGAGGAACACTGAAGCTTTCTTT.

The gene calls are TRBV6-2 or TRBV6-3 and TRBJ1-1; weak D call: TRBD1 (5 bases). CDR1 and CDR2 (germline): MNHEY, SVGEGT. The V end lost 6 bases, the J end lost 9 bases, and 14 bases lay between the germline ends. This CDR3 is 12 amino acids long. The CDR3 sequence: CASRLTVEKAFF. The CDR3 region has the DNA TGTGCCAGCAGACTGACAGTGGAAAAAGCTTTCTTT.

This chain connects TRBV5-6 to TRBJ2-5, with TRBD2 matching 13 bases. In germline, CDR1 is SGHDT, CDR2 YYEEEE. The CDR3 runs to 14 residues. Unmatched junction bases numbered 1, after V lost 3 bases and J lost 5 bases. The DNA for the CDR3 is TGTGCCAGCAGCTGGACTAGCGGGGGTGAGACCCAGTACTTC. It codes for CASSWTSGGETQYF.

This clonotype was detected ten times or more. The chain links TRBV12-3 or TRBV12-4 to TRBJ1-1; the D is unclear. The V and J ends lost 2 bases and 6 bases respectively, with 7 bases between them. The CDR3 length is 12 residues. The CDR3 sequence: CASSLKVPEAFF. CDR3 DNA sequence: TGTGCCAGCAGTTTAAAGGTTCCTGAAGCTTTCTTT.

V gene TRBV7-9 combines with J gene TRBJ1-5, with 8 bases fitting TRBD1. Germline V gene lookup returns CDR1 SEHNR and CDR2 FQNEAQ (reference sequence). The length of the CDR3 is 17 residues. The V and J ends lost 1 base and 5 bases, in that order; junction bases with no gene match: 10. The CDR3, as DNA: TGTGCCAGCAGCTTAGGGGTGGGCAGGGGGCCTTATCAGCCCCAGCATTTT. Amino acids: CASSLGVGRGPYQPQHF. The full variable domain, in which reference TRBV7-9 and TRBJ1-5 provide the parts outside the CDR3, is DTGVSQNPRHKITKRGQNVTFRCDPISEHNRLYWYRQTLGQGPEFLTYFQNEAQLEKSRLLSDRFSAERPKGSFSTLEIQRTEQGDSAMYLCASSLGVGRGPYQPQHFGDGTRLSIL.

V is TRBV20-1 and J is TRBJ1-2, with TRBD1 as a possible D gene (5 bases). This CDR3 has 14 residues. The germline V and J ends were trimmed by 5 bases and 4 bases, with 17 bases remaining between them. In germline, CDR1 is DFQATT, CDR2 SNEGSKA (reference sequence). The CDR3 region is CSAPLVGPGYGYTF. Written as DNA, the CDR3 is TGCAGTGCTCCCCTCGTGGGGCCAGGCTATGGCTACACCTTC.

For this clonotype: One end of the junction does not line up with germline, which may come from a read error. The chain carries TRBV6-9 and TRBJ1-2; D remains ambiguous. This CDR3 region has 13 residues. Germline CDR1 and CDR2: MNHGY and SVAAGI. This chain's CDR3 is CAISDLANYGYTF. The CDR3 DNA is TGTGCCATCAGTGACCTTGCTAACTATGGCTACACCTTC.

This clonotype was seen ten or more times. The gene calls are TRBV20-1 and TRBJ2-7, with 10 bases identical to TRBD2. This CDR3 is 15 amino acids long. The V segment lost 6 bases and the J segment 6 bases; nucleotides outside the gene matches: 14. Germline V gene data show CDR1 as DFQATT and CDR2 as SNEGSKA (reference sequence). The CDR3 DNA follows: TGCAGTGCGCCGGGACCTAGCGGGAGTACGGGCGAGCAGTACTTC. Translation: CSAPGPSGSTGEQYF.

This chain uses TRBV12-3 or TRBV12-4 with TRBJ1-3, with D possibly matching TRBD1 (5 bases). The V and J ends lost 4 bases and 2 bases respectively, with 12 bases between them. The CDR3 is made up of 15 amino acids. The CDR3 nucleotides are TGTGCCAGCAGTTACTCCGGGACTACTGGAAACACCATATATTTT. This sequence encodes CASSYSGTTGNTIYF.

This chain joins TRBV10-2 and TRBJ1-4; no clear D gene. V was pared by 4 bases and J by 6 bases, with 9 bases between. Germline V gene lookup returns CDR1 WSHSY and CDR2 SAAADI. The CDR3 has 13 residues. The CDR3: CASSGKQDEKLFF. CDR3 DNA: TGCGCCAGCAGTGGGAAGCAGGATGAAAAACTGTTTTTT.

This chain links TRBV28 with TRBJ2-7; 11 bases are shared with TRBD2. The CDR3 is 16 residues long. Germline CDR1 and CDR2: MDHEN and SYDVKM. With V trimmed by 3 bases and J by 2 bases, 6 bases remained unmatched. The CDR3 DNA sequence: TGTGCCAGCAGTTTGACTAGCGGGGTAACCCCCTACGAGCAGTACTTC. Translated, it gives CASSLTSGVTPYEQYF.

The gene calls are TRBV20-1 and TRBJ1-1; D unclear. This CDR3 region has 13 residues. CDR1 is DFQATT, CDR2 SNEGSKA, per germline (reference sequence). V was pared by 6 bases and J by 1 base, with 12 bases between. The CDR3 region has the DNA TGCAGTGCGTCCCCTCGGGGGAACACTGAAGCTTTCTTT. Its translation is CSASPRGNTEAFF.

The chain employs TRBV5-1 and TRBJ2-2, with TRBD1 matching over 8 bases. V lost 3 bases and J lost 4; bases outside the gene matches: 5. CDR3 length: 15 amino acids. Per germline, CDR1 SGHRS and CDR2 YFSETQ. CDR3 in amino acids: CASSSLQGGTGELFF. The CDR3 DNA reads TGCGCCAGCAGCTCACTACAGGGGGGCACCGGGGAGCTGTTTTTT.

J is TRBJ2-5 and V is TRBV10-2; 12 bases map to TRBD2. The J segment lost 5 bases and the V segment lost 7 bases, leaving 8 bases of the junction unmatched. From germline, CDR1 is WSHSY and CDR2 SAAADI. The CDR3 spans 15 residues. The CDR3 DNA reads TGCGCCAGCACCCTAGCGGGAGGGCCCGAGGAGACCCAGTACTTC. It is translated as CASTLAGGPEETQYF.

A few counts support this clonotype. The genes are TRBV2 and TRBJ2-2; the D is unclear. Trimming pared 2 bases from V and 6 bases from J, leaving 10 bases between. This CDR3 has 14 amino acids. Looked up from germline, CDR1 is SNHLY and CDR2 is FYNNEI. The CDR3 coding sequence is TGTGCCAGCAGTGAAACAGATAGGGCCGGGGAGCTGTTTTTT. Translated: CASSETDRAGELFF.

This clonotype came up a few times. In DNA, the CDR3 is TGTGCCAGCAGTTTTCTTGACCGATCAAACACTGAAGCTTTCTTT. Amino acid sequence: CASSFLDRSNTEAFF. This sequence joins TRBV9 and TRBJ1-1; no definite D call. CDR1 is SGDLS, CDR2 YYNGEE, per germline. This CDR3 is built from 15 residues. Trimming took off 5 bases at V and 2 bases at J, with 16 bases between the two ends. Together with reference TRBV9 and TRBJ1-1, the CDR3 gives the full variable domain: DSGVTQTPKHLITATGQRVTLRCSPRSGDLSVYWYQQSLDQGLQFLIQYYNGEERAKGNILERFSAQQFPDLHSELNLSSLELGDSALYFCASSFLDRSNTEAFFGQGTRLTVV.

The V call is TRBV15, the J call TRBJ2-5; D is tentatively TRBD1 or TRBD2 (5 bases each). The germline CDR1 and CDR2 sequences are LNHNV and YYDKDF (reference sequence). The V and J ends lost 0 bases and 1 base respectively, with 12 bases between them. The CDR3 is 16 residues long. CDR3 nucleotides: TGTGCCACCAGCAGAGATCATCCAGGGAGCCAAGAGACCCAGTACTTC. It codes for CATSRDHPGSQETQYF.